The TCR beta chain under discussion was sequenced for a study of shared clonotypes between healthy human individuals. This clone occurred once. This CDR3 region has 14 residues. Trimming stripped 10 bases from V and 10 bases from J, with 23 bases between. Looked up from germline, CDR1 is LNHDA and CDR2 is SQIVND (reference sequence). TCRdb keeps only in-frame clones here, not all; method: immunoSEQ multiplex PCR. The top ten clones hold about 0.32% of a sample with roughly 410,000 clones, roughly 96% of them seen once. Material for sequencing was memory CD8+ T cells sorted from blood. As for subset: CD45RO+ cells pooled with CCR7-negative TemRA cells. The chain has TRBV19 and TRBJ2-1, with D perhaps matching TRBD2 (5 bases). The TCR was taken from a man aged 25 to 40 in good health. In nucleotides, the CDR3 is TGTGCCACAAGAAGCCCTGAAACTGGACTCGAGCAGTTCTTC. The encoded protein is CATRSPETGLEQFF.